The 10 T cell receptor beta chains in this list originate from one sample, sequenced in a study of cytomegalovirus exposure and HLA in healthy donors. With 60 Vbeta and 13 Jbeta primers, the PCR was carried out. Assay used: immunoSEQ multiplex PCR; TCRdb lists only in-frame clones, some missing. Among over 150,000 clones listed, around three quarters were seen once. Sequencing input: PBMCs. These receptors all stem from a man aged 25 to 40 in good health and CMV-seropositive.

The rearrangement uses TRBV5-5 and TRBJ2-7; 8 nucleotides align to TRBD1. Germline V gene sequence: CDR1 SGHKS, CDR2 YYEKEE (reference sequence). V trimming: 2 bases; J trimming: 3 bases; junction bases outside the gene matches: 1. The CDR3 runs 13 residues. CDR3 nucleotides: TGTGCCAGCAGCTTCACAGGGGGCTACGAGCAGTACTTC. This encodes CASSFTGGYEQYF.

Here the CDR3 reads CASSAGGQGNSPLHF. Written as DNA, the CDR3 is TGTGCCAGCAGCGCCGGAGGACAGGGGAATTCACCCCTCCACTTT. The chain joins TRBV7-3 to TRBJ1-6, with TRBD1 matching over 9 bases. With 5 bases clipped from V and 7 bases from J, the junction kept 6 bases outside the gene matches. This CDR3 region has 15 residues. The germline V gene encodes CDR1 SGHTA and CDR2 FQGTGA.

The chain is built from TRBV7-2 and TRBJ2-5, with D tentatively TRBD2 (5 bases). V lost 1 base and J 5 bases, leaving 14 bases between the germline ends. CDR1 is SGHTA, CDR2 FQGNSA, per germline. The CDR3 has 15 amino acids. The DNA of the CDR3 is TGTGCCAGCAGCTTAGTCGGTAGCCCGGGGGAGACCCAGTACTTC. Translating it yields CASSLVGSPGETQYF.

The J gene is TRBJ2-5, the V gene TRBV5-1; 9 nucleotides agree with TRBD1. CDR1 and CDR2 from the germline V gene are SGHRS and YFSETQ. V lost 7 bases to trimming and J lost 6 bases; unmatched junction nucleotides: 13. This CDR3 is built from 15 residues. CDR3 nucleotides: TGCGCCAGCTCCCCCGGGGGGACAGGGCGACAGACCCAGTACTTC. This encodes CASSPGGTGRQTQYF.

J is TRBJ2-5 and V is TRBV6-5; D is perhaps TRBD2 (7 bases). Per the germline V gene, CDR1 is MNHEY and CDR2 is SVGAGI. With 8 bases removed from V and 5 bases from J, the gap between germline ends came to 18 bases. CDR3 length equals 14 residues. The CDR3 nucleotides read TGTGCCAGCGGCACAGGGACGGGGGGCGAGACCCAGTACTTC. Protein sequence: CASGTGTGGETQYF.

The chain uses TRBV6-5 and TRBJ2-1; 14 nucleotides agree with TRBD2. CDR1 and CDR2 from the germline V gene are MNHEY and SVGAGI. The V segment lost 4 bases and the J segment 6 bases; nucleotides outside the gene matches: 2. CDR3 length: 15 amino acids. Here the CDR3 reads CASSFGLAGGNEQFF. For the CDR3, the DNA is TGTGCCAGCAGTTTTGGACTAGCGGGGGGCAATGAGCAGTTCTTC.

This rearrangement joins TRBV5-4 to TRBJ2-7; TRBD1 aligns across 7 bases. The V and J ends lost 3 bases and 4 bases, in that order; junction bases with no gene match: 7. Looked up from germline, CDR1 is SGHNT and CDR2 is YYREEE (reference sequence). This CDR3 spans 14 amino acids. The CDR3 region has the DNA TGTGCCAGCAGCTCCGACAGGGTATTGTACGAGCAGTACTTC. This gives the protein CASSSDRVLYEQYF. The complete variable domain, with remaining parts taken from reference TRBV5-4 and TRBJ2-7, reads ETGVTQSPTHLIKTRGQQVTLRCSSQSGHNTVSWYQQALGQGPQFIFQYYREEENGRGNFPPRFSGLQFPNYSSELNVNALELDDSALYLCASSSDRVLYEQYFGPGTRLTVT.

J is TRBJ2-5 and V is TRBV4-1, with a possible D match to TRBD1 (6 bases). The CDR3 is 15 amino acids. V gave up 4 bases and J gave up 7 bases, with 19 bases separating them. Germline CDR1 reads MGHRA; CDR2 reads YSYEKL. Written as DNA, the CDR3 is TGCGCCAGCAGCCTACAGGGATTGAGTCTAGGGACCCAGTACTTC. It yields the protein CASSLQGLSLGTQYF.

The V gene is TRBV19, the J gene TRBJ1-5; 9 positions agree with TRBD1. Germline assignment: CDR1 LNHDA and CDR2 SQIVND (reference sequence). This CDR3 region has 15 residues. V lost 6 bases and J lost 7; bases outside the gene matches: 10. DNA of the CDR3: TGTGCCAGTAGCACAAACAGGGGGCGGGGGCAGCCCCAGCATTTT. This gives the protein CASSTNRGRGQPQHF.

The J gene is TRBJ2-5, the V gene TRBV7-9; TRBD2 is a possible D gene (5 bases). The germline V and J ends were trimmed by 6 bases and 1 base, with 21 bases remaining between them. The CDR3 contains 17 residues. The germline V gene has CDR1 SEHNR and CDR2 FQNEAQ (reference sequence). CDR3 region: CASSRSRPERPQETQYF. DNA of the CDR3: TGTGCCAGCAGTCGGTCTAGGCCGGAGCGGCCCCAAGAGACCCAGTACTTC.